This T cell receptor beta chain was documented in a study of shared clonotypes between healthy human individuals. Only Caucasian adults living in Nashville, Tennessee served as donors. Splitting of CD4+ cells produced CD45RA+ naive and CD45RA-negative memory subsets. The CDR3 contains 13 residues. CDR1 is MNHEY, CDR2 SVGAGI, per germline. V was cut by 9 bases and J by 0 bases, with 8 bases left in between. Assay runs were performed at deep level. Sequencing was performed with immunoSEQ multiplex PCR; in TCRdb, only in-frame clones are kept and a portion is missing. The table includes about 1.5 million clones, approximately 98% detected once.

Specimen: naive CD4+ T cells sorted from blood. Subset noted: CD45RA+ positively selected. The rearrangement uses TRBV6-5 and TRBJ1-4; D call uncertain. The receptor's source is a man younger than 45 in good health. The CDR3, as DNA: TGTGCCAGTAGAGGGCCAACTAATGAAAAACTGTTTTTT. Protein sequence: CASRGPTNEKLFF.